Listed below are T cell receptor beta chains from one sample, sequenced in a study of cytomegalovirus exposure and HLA in healthy donors. Sequencing was performed with immunoSEQ multiplex PCR; in TCRdb, only in-frame clones are kept and a portion is missing. This sample yields under 150,000 clones, of which 78% are seen a single time; about 3.3% belongs to the top ten. Sequencing input: PBMCs. The receptor source for this set is a woman aged 25-40 years in good health and CMV-seropositive. The CDR3 runs from the conserved cysteine through the conserved F or W. A D gene is named only where the DNA matches it firmly. Size is stated for part of the rows, as once, few or many counts, or as a class when the clone is expanded.

cdr3_aa	cdr3_nt	d_call	clone_size	j_call	v_call
CASSQDRGSGDTDTQYF	TGCGCCAGCAGCCAAGATAGAGGTAGCGGGGACACAGATACGCAGTATTTT	TRBD2	once	TRBJ2-3	TRBV4-1
CASSQVSGGTQYF	TGTGCCAGCAGCCAAGTTAGCGGGGGGACCCAGTACTTC	TRBD2	-	TRBJ2-5	TRBV14
CASSLQGGDPGCFF	TGTGCCAGCAGCTTACAAGGAGGGGACCCCGGCTGTTTCTTT	-	-	TRBJ1-1	TRBV7-9
CATSRLGQGLSTGELFF	TGTGCCACCAGCAGGTTGGGGCAGGGTCTATCAACCGGGGAGCTGTTTTTT	-	-	TRBJ2-2	TRBV15
CASSQDRGLDYEQYF	TGTGCCAGCAGCCAGGACAGGGGGCTCGACTACGAGCAGTACTTC	TRBD1	-	TRBJ2-7	TRBV4-2
CASSSQAGVHYEQYF	TGTGCCAGCAGTTCCCAAGCGGGGGTCCACTACGAGCAGTACTTC	TRBD2	-	TRBJ2-7	TRBV6-5
CASSLGQGNTEAFF	TGTGCCAGCAGCTTGGGACAGGGGAACACTGAAGCTTTCTTT	TRBD1	-	TRBJ1-1	TRBV7-8
CASSLGDRVYEQYF	TGTGCCAGCAGCTTGGGAGACAGGGTCTACGAGCAGTACTTC	TRBD1	-	TRBJ2-7	TRBV5-4
CASSPASASYEQYF	TGTGCCAGTAGTCCGGCTAGCGCGTCCTACGAGCAGTACTTC	-	-	TRBJ2-7	TRBV19
CASSLAGLAVTDTQYF	TGTGCCAGCAGCTTAGCGGGACTAGCGGTGACAGATACGCAGTATTTT	TRBD2	-	TRBJ2-3	TRBV7-2
CASSLATSGGQETQYF	TGTGCCAGCAGCTTAGCGACTAGCGGGGGCCAAGAGACCCAGTACTTC	TRBD2	-	TRBJ2-5	TRBV7-2
CASSSTSGGPEGQYF	TGTGCCAGCAGCTCGACTAGCGGGGGACCCGAGGGGCAGTATTTT	TRBD2	medium-sized	TRBJ2-3	TRBV11-3
CASSLATSGATDTQYF	TGCGCCAGCAGCTTAGCGACTAGCGGGGCGACAGATACGCAGTATTTT	TRBD2	-	TRBJ2-3	TRBV5-1
CASSQGPGGTSDTQYF	TGCGCCAGCAGCCAAGGCCCAGGGGGTACATCAGATACGCAGTATTTT	TRBD1	few	TRBJ2-3	TRBV4-3
CASSLAPSGESPYEQYF	TGTGCCAGCAGCTTAGCGCCTAGCGGGGAATCTCCCTACGAGCAGTACTTC	TRBD2	few	TRBJ2-7	TRBV7-6
CASRPIRVSPYNEQFF	TGTGCCAGCAGACCCATCAGGGTCTCCCCTTACAATGAGCAGTTCTTC	-	-	TRBJ2-1	TRBV28
CASSFRDTQYF	TGTGCCAGCAGTTTCCGAGATACGCAGTATTTT	-	-	TRBJ2-3	TRBV27
CASSLGQLSSGNTIYF	TGCGCCAGCAGTTTGGGACAGTTAAGCTCTGGAAACACCATATATTTT	TRBD1	once	TRBJ1-3	TRBV5-1
CAWGRDRGTDTQYF	TGTGCCTGGGGCCGGGACAGGGGCACAGATACGCAGTATTTT	TRBD1	once	TRBJ2-3	TRBV30
CASSYSGQFYEQYF	TGTGCCAGCAGTTACTCTGGACAGTTCTACGAGCAGTACTTC	-	once	TRBJ2-7	TRBV6-5
CASSDWTGVETQYF	TGCGCCAGCAGCGACTGGACAGGGGTAGAGACCCAGTACTTC	TRBD1	once	TRBJ2-5	TRBV5-1
CASNRVNTGELFF	TGTGCCAGCAACAGGGTGAACACCGGGGAGCTGTTTTTT	-	once	TRBJ2-2	TRBV6-1
CASSKGGQPLYEQYF	TGTGCCAGCAGCAAAGGGGGACAACCTTTGTACGAGCAGTACTTC	-	once	TRBJ2-7	TRBV21-1
CASSGGRGGLADYNEQFF	TGTGCCAGCAGTGGAGGGAGGGGAGGTCTAGCGGATTACAATGAGCAGTTCTTC	TRBD2	-	TRBJ2-1	TRBV2
CASSQDHRDWGFNSPLHF	TGTGCCAGCAGCCAAGACCACCGGGACTGGGGGTTTAATTCACCCCTCCACTTT	-	-	TRBJ1-6	TRBV4-2
CASSGSGQGDEQYF	TGTGCCAGCAGTGGGTCCGGACAGGGTGACGAGCAGTACTTC	TRBD1	-	TRBJ2-7	TRBV6-1
CASSISGANVLTF	TGTGCCAGCAGCATCTCTGGGGCCAACGTCCTGACTTTC	-	-	TRBJ2-6	TRBV6-5
CASSSPGLLGEKLFF	TGTGCCAGCAGTTCGCCGGGACTTCTGGGTGAAAAACTGTTTTTT	-	-	TRBJ1-4	TRBV28
CSGEVRTEAFF	TGCAGTGGAGAAGTCCGCACTGAAGCTTTCTTT	-	-	TRBJ1-1	TRBV20-1
CAWSGESNQPQHF	TGTGCCTGGAGTGGGGAGAGCAATCAGCCCCAGCATTTT	-	-	TRBJ1-5	TRBV30
CASSYRGVSYTF	TGTGCCAGCAGCTACAGGGGGGTGAGCTACACCTTC	TRBD1	-	TRBJ1-2	TRBV5-6
CATQGIRGGSYNSPLHF	TGTGCCACCCAGGGGATTCGCGGTGGTTCCTATAATTCACCCCTCCACTTT	-	-	TRBJ1-6	TRBV15
CAAAEGNRGNEKLFF	TGTGCCGCCGCCGAGGGAAACAGGGGTAACGAAAAACTGTTTTTT	TRBD1	-	TRBJ1-4	TRBV10-3
CASAAGTGGNTIYF	TGTGCCAGCGCCGCCGGGACAGGCGGAAACACCATATATTTT	TRBD1	few	TRBJ1-3	TRBV6-1
CASSAGTGYGELFF	TGTGCCAGCAGCGCCGGGACAGGGTACGGGGAGCTGTTTTTT	TRBD1	-	TRBJ2-2	TRBV5-4
CASSLGLNRVGSPLHF	TGTGCCAGCAGTTTAGGGCTGAACAGGGTAGGTTCACCCCTCCACTTT	-	-	TRBJ1-6	TRBV28
CASKSWTEGEKLFF	TGCGCCAGCAAATCCTGGACTGAAGGGGAAAAACTGTTTTTT	-	-	TRBJ1-4	TRBV5-1
CASSLRTGLNTEAFF	TGTGCCAGCAGCTTACGGACAGGGTTGAACACTGAAGCTTTCTTT	TRBD1	-	TRBJ1-1	TRBV11-2
CASSWGQGQSYGYTF	TGTGCCAGCAGTTGGGGACAGGGTCAAAGCTATGGCTACACCTTC	TRBD1	-	TRBJ1-2	TRBV4-2
CASSVGQGGQETQYF	TGTGCCAGCAGCGTAGGGCAGGGAGGGCAAGAGACCCAGTACTTC	TRBD2	-	TRBJ2-5	TRBV9
CASSSRGGQDIQYF	TGTGCCAGCAGCTCTCGTGGGGGCCAAGACATTCAGTACTTC	-	-	TRBJ2-4	TRBV5-6
CASSPAGPEVYGYTF	TGCGCCAGCAGCCCCGCCGGCCCTGAGGTCTATGGCTACACCTTC	-	few	TRBJ1-2	TRBV4-1
CSVKPPSMNTEAFF	TGCAGCGTTAAGCCCCCCTCCATGAACACTGAAGCTTTCTTT	-	-	TRBJ1-1	TRBV29-1
CASSLAGGVTGELFF	TGTGCCAGCAGTTTAGCGGGGGGTGTCACCGGGGAGCTGTTTTTT	TRBD2	-	TRBJ2-2	TRBV27
CASSDGGHEQFF	TGTGCCAGCAGTGATGGGGGCCATGAGCAGTTCTTC	-	-	TRBJ2-1	TRBV25-1
CASSLALGTGELFF	TGTGCCAGCAGCTTAGCGCTCGGGACCGGGGAGCTGTTTTTT	-	-	TRBJ2-2	TRBV7-9
CASSPSGLFEKLFF	TGTGCCAGCAGTCCAAGCGGGCTTTTTGAAAAACTGTTTTTT	-	-	TRBJ1-4	TRBV27
CASSLTGKNTEAFF	TGTGCCAGCAGCCTCACGGGTAAGAACACTGAAGCTTTCTTT	-	-	TRBJ1-1	TRBV5-4
CASSLAPGSTDTQYF	TGCGCCAGCAGCTTGGCTCCGGGGAGCACAGATACGCAGTATTTT	-	-	TRBJ2-3	TRBV5-1
CASGTDSNQPQHF	TGTGCCAGCGGGACAGATAGCAATCAGCCCCAGCATTTT	TRBD1	-	TRBJ1-5	TRBV2
CASSGLAGLKTQYF	TGTGCCAGCAGTGGGCTAGCGGGGCTGAAGACCCAGTACTTC	TRBD2	-	TRBJ2-5	TRBV2
CSVGVGLLGHEQFF	TGCAGCGTTGGAGTGGGTCTGCTGGGGCATGAGCAGTTCTTC	-	-	TRBJ2-1	TRBV29-1
CASSPQAGTDTQYF	TGTGCCAGCTCACCCCAGGCTGGGACAGATACGCAGTATTTT	-	-	TRBJ2-3	TRBV18
CASSPGQDNTEAFF	TGTGCCAGCAGTCCGGGACAGGACAACACTGAAGCTTTCTTT	TRBD1	-	TRBJ1-1	TRBV28
CASSLGDRDQETQYF	TGTGCCAGCAGCTTAGGTGACAGGGACCAAGAGACCCAGTACTTC	TRBD1	-	TRBJ2-5	TRBV7-2
CASSGQGNQPQHF	TGTGCCAGCTCCGGACAGGGCAATCAGCCCCAGCATTTT	TRBD1	-	TRBJ1-5	TRBV18
CASSVVAGGTTDTQYF	TGTGCCAGCAGCGTAGTCGCGGGGGGTACCACAGATACGCAGTATTTT	TRBD2	-	TRBJ2-3	TRBV9
CASSPREAGTQYF	TGTGCCAGCAGCCCACGGGAGGCTGGGACCCAGTACTTC	TRBD2	few	TRBJ2-5	TRBV7-3
CASSPGTFNTGELFF	TGCGCCAGCAGCCCCGGGACTTTTAACACCGGGGAGCTGTTTTTT	-	-	TRBJ2-2	TRBV4-1
CASRKPGLDGYTF	TGTGCCAGCAGGAAGCCGGGATTGGATGGCTACACCTTC	-	-	TRBJ1-2	TRBV6-1